The clone carrying this TCR beta chain was found a few times. The antigen is undetermined. V was pared by 4 bases and J by 3 bases, with 15 bases between. This CDR3 is 15 amino acids long. The germline V gene encodes CDR1 MNHEY and CDR2 SMNVEV (reference sequence). These data originate in a study of T cell responses to AZD1222 COVID-19 vaccine. The overall study: Pooled together were second doses at about 4 or about 12 weeks.

Profiled with immunoSEQ multiplex PCR; TCRdb holds only in-frame clones, not every one. Here the sample spans tens of thousands of clones, less than 90% being singletons. General study findings and limits: Nearly half of spike-specific TCRs reportedly target unmutated variant regions.

Sequenced here: peripheral blood, sampled on day 0 of AZD1222 vaccination. This chain joins TRBV27 and TRBJ1-1, with D possibly TRBD1 on 6 matching bases. This clonotype was obtained from an adult in good health. CDR3 nucleotide sequence: TGTGCCAGCAGTTGGCGGGATCAGGGGCACACTGAAGCTTTCTTT. This gives the protein CASSWRDQGHTEAFF.